This T cell receptor beta chain was identified in a study of cytotoxic CD8 clonotypes in ibrutinib-treated CLL. The study, taken as a whole, reports: Patients had baseline clonality above age-matched healthy donors, and this clonality moved with circulating CD8+ T-cell counts.

V gave up 6 bases and J gave up 6 bases; unmatched junction bases: 4. Germline loops: CDR1 LNHDA, CDR2 SQIVND (reference sequence). The CDR3 is made up of 13 amino acids. As regards this clone: Its matching antigen is unknown.

Using immunoSEQ multiplex PCR, the repertoire was profiled, and TCRdb retains in-frame clones only, with some absent. The data contain around 200,000 clones, more than 70% of them seen just once; the ten biggest clones take up over 10%. The sample was PBMCs, taken after 12 months of ibrutinib treatment. The sequence came from a human donor with chronic lymphocytic leukemia. The chain combines TRBV19 with TRBJ1-4, with 7 bases identical to TRBD1. CDR3 amino acids: CASSLDRDEKLFF. CDR3 bases: TGTGCCAGTAGCCTAGACAGGGATGAAAAACTGTTTTTT.